The following is a T cell receptor (beta chain) sequence with its context. This clone has just one count. This clone's antigen is unknown. No much larger clone is present one base from it, and per-base qualities are unavailable. Library method: the immunoSEQ multiplex PCR assay. TCRdb stores this immuneACCESS table with in-frame sequences only. Part of the clones is absent; in the studies checked, under half of the shortfall reflects unresolved V genes, and no reason is known for the rest. In this sample the table shows approximately 1,500 clones, roughly four fifths of which occur a single time. Of the sample, around 5.4% falls within the top ten clones. This entry comes from a study of chemoradiotherapy in HPV16-positive cancers (dated 2022 in TCRdb). About the investigation overall: Using functional T-cell assays on cells from two HPV16-positive patients, the researchers defined candidate HPV-specific T-cell clones and common TCR motifs. The study asked whether T-cell immunity to the HPV oncoproteins E6 and E7 changes during chemoradiotherapy and whether this immunity affects survival. The candidate HPV-specific TCRs and motifs were then tracked in TCR repertoires from about 93 patients with HPV-related cancers. On the study overall, not on this receptor specifically: In HPV16-positive patients, expansion of HPV-responsive T cells during chemoradiotherapy was associated with improved recurrence-free survival. The functional definition of HPV-specific T cells came from only a couple of HPV16-positive patients, and the survival association was reported for HPV16-positive patients. Expansion of candidate HPV-specific clones and E7-related TCR motifs was observed in the tumor microenvironment during treatment, whereas no such expansion was observed for non-HPV-specific T cells.

At the junction V is shortened by 1 base and J by 3 bases, with 12 bases in between. Looking up the germline V gene yields CDR1 SGHDN and CDR2 FVKESK. The CDR3 spans 15 residues, from the cysteine through the phenylalanine. Solely the CDR3 DNA is kept, with 45 bases framed from the first base. Repertoires were sampled multiple times during chemoradiotherapy, which allowed clonal expansion in the tumor microenvironment to be followed. The V and J genes are TRBV14 and TRBJ1-2; the D gene is perhaps TRBD1, on 5 matching bases. The receptor was derived from a human donor with HPV-associated anogenital cancer. The sample consisted of tumor tissue, taken from a patient who underwent chemoradiotherapy. In nucleotide form, the sequence is TGTGCCAGCAGCCAAGCCCTCGGGACTGACTATGGCTACACCTTC. Its protein reads: CASSQALGTDYGYTF.